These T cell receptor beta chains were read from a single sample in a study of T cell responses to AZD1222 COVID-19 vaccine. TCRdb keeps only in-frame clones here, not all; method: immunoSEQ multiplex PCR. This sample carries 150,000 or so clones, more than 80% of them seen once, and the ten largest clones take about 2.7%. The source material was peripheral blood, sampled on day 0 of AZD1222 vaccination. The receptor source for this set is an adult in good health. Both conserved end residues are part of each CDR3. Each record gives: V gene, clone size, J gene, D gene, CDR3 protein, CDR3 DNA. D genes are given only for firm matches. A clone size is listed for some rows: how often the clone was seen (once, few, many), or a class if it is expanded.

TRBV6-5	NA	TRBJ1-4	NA	CASQTPDRKLFF	TGTGCCAGCCAAACCCCCGACAGAAAACTGTTTTTT
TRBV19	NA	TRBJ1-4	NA	CASSPGIVATNEKLFF	TGTGCCAGTAGTCCTGGTATTGTTGCAACTAATGAAAAACTGTTTTTT
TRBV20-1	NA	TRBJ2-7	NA	CSASEDYEQYF	TGCAGTGCTAGTGAGGACTACGAGCAGTACTTC
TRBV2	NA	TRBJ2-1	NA	CASRPTSHRDEQFF	TGTGCCAGCAGGCCCACCTCCCACAGGGATGAGCAGTTCTTC
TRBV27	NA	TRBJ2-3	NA	CASSRQGGGVLDTQYF	TGTGCCAGCAGTCGCCAAGGGGGAGGGGTCTTAGATACGCAGTATTTT
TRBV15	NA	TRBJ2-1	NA	CATSRTTGEQFF	TGTGCCACCAGCAGAACCACCGGGGAGCAGTTCTTC
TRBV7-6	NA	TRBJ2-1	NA	CASSLDGAGQYNEQFF	TGTGCCAGCAGCTTAGACGGGGCAGGTCAATACAATGAGCAGTTCTTC
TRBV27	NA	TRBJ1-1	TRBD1	CASSPTDRAVTEAFF	TGTGCCAGCAGTCCTACCGACAGGGCGGTCACTGAAGCTTTCTTT
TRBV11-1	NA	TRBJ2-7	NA	CASSSRSPYEQYF	TGTGCCAGCAGCTCCCGGTCGCCCTACGAGCAGTACTTC
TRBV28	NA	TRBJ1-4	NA	CASSPNGAGDNEKLFF	TGTGCCAGCAGTCCCAATGGGGCAGGGGATAATGAAAAACTGTTTTTT
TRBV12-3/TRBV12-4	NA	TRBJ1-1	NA	CASSKGGTSEAFF	TGTGCCAGCAGTAAAGGGGGAACCTCCGAAGCTTTCTTT
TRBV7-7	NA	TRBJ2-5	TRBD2	CASSLGLAGNQETQYF	TGTGCTAGCAGCTTAGGGCTAGCGGGGAACCAAGAGACCCAGTACTTC
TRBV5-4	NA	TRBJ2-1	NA	CASSAGGQGARNEQFF	TGTGCCAGCAGCGCGGGGGGGCAGGGGGCGCGGAATGAGCAGTTCTTC
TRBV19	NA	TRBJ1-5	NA	CASNIRSGPQHF	TGTGCCAGTAACATACGCTCCGGCCCCCAGCATTTT
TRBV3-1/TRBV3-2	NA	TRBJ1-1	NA	CASSQDISFGRHTEAFF	TGTGCCAGCAGCCAAGATATAAGTTTTGGACGGCACACTGAAGCTTTCTTT
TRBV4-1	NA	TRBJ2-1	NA	CASSQPGSYNEQFF	TGCGCCAGCAGCCAACCAGGGTCCTACAATGAGCAGTTCTTC
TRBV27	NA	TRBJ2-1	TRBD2	CASSTSGGHYNEQFF	TGTGCCAGCAGTACTAGCGGGGGACACTACAATGAGCAGTTCTTC
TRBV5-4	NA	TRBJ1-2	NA	CASSPTDRSGGYTF	TGTGCCAGCAGCCCTACGGATAGATCAGGTGGCTACACCTTC
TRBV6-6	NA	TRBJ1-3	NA	CASSYNGGNTIYF	TGTGCCAGCAGTTACAATGGGGGAAACACCATATATTTT
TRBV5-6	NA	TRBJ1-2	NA	CASSSYTTGPRANYGYTF	TGTGCCAGCAGCTCCTATACGACAGGCCCCAGAGCTAACTATGGCTACACCTTC
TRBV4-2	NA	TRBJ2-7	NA	CASSQDRELSEQYF	TGTGCCAGCAGCCAAGATCGGGAGCTGAGCGAGCAGTACTTC
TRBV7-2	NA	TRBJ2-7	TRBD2	CASSSGLAGGYEQYF	TGTGCCAGCAGCTCAGGACTAGCGGGGGGGTACGAGCAGTACTTC
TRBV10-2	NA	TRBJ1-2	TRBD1	CASGGTAKATGYTF	TGCGCCAGCGGCGGGACAGCTAAAGCGACTGGCTACACCTTC
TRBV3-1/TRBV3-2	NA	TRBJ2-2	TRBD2	CASRRTSGANTGELFF	TGTGCCAGCAGACGTACTAGCGGGGCGAACACCGGGGAGCTGTTTTTT
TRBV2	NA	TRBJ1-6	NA	CASSEVTPGFANSPLHF	TGTGCCAGCAGTGAAGTTACCCCCGGTTTCGCCAATTCACCCCTCCACTTT
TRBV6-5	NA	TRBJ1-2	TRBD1	CASRGEGAKGYTF	TGTGCCAGCAGAGGGGAGGGGGCGAAAGGCTACACCTTC
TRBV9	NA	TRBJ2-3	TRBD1	CASSKGQGFPDTQYF	TGTGCCAGCAGCAAGGGACAGGGTTTCCCAGATACGCAGTATTTT
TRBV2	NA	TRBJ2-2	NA	CASSEYVAAKTGELFF	TGTGCCAGCAGTGAATACGTGGCTGCCAAAACCGGGGAGCTGTTTTTT
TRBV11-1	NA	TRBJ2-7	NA	CASSFWDGTYEQYF	TGTGCCAGCAGCTTTTGGGACGGAACCTACGAGCAGTACTTC
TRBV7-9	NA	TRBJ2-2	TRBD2	CASTPLGLAGYTGELFF	TGTGCCAGCACCCCCTTGGGACTAGCGGGGTACACCGGGGAGCTGTTTTTT
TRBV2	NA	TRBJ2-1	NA	CASSVAGGPPNEQFF	TGTGCCAGCAGTGTTGCCGGGGGGCCCCCCAATGAGCAGTTCTTC
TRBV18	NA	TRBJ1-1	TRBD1	CASSLYRGLTEAFF	TGTGCCAGCTCGTTATACAGGGGGCTTACTGAAGCTTTCTTT
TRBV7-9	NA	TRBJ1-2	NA	CASSLGNGYTF	TGTGCCAGCAGCTTAGGGAATGGCTACACCTTC
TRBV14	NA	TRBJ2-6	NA	CASSQQGRGGANVLTF	TGTGCCAGCAGCCAACAGGGCCGCGGTGGGGCCAACGTCCTGACTTTC
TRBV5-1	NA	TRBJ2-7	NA	CASSSGQGYEQYF	TGCGCCAGCAGCTCTGGCCAGGGTTACGAGCAGTACTTC
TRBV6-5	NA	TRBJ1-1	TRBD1	CASSKTGVDTEAFF	TGTGCCAGCAGTAAGACAGGGGTGGATACTGAAGCTTTCTTT
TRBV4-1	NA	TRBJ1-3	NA	CASSLPGAGNTIYF	TGCGCCAGCAGCCTACCAGGGGCTGGAAACACCATATATTTT
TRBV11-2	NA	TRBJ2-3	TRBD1	CASSPDRGTDTQYF	TGTGCCAGCAGCCCAGACAGGGGCACAGATACGCAGTATTTT
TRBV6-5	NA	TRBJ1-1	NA	CASMRDLNTEAFF	TGTGCCAGCATGAGGGATTTGAACACTGAAGCTTTCTTT
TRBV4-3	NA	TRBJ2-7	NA	CASSQDRPGPAYEQYF	TGCGCCAGCAGCCAAGATCGGCCAGGCCCGGCCTACGAGCAGTACTTC
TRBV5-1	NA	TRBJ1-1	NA	CASSPLVDTEAFF	TGCGCCAGCAGTCCGCTAGTGGACACTGAAGCTTTCTTT
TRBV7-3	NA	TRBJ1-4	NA	CASSLTGSTNEKLFF	TGTGCCAGCAGCTTAACGGGATCAACTAATGAAAAACTGTTTTTT
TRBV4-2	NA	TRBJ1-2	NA	CASSQSSGASNYGYTF	TGTGCCAGCAGCCAATCGAGCGGAGCCTCTAACTATGGCTACACCTTC
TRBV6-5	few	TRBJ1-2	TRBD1	CASSPGGSFYGYTF	TGTGCCAGCAGCCCAGGGGGATCTTTCTATGGCTACACCTTC
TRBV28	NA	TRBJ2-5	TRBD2	CASMGSGRARVRETQYF	TGTGCCAGCATGGGAAGCGGGAGGGCCAGGGTTCGAGAGACCCAGTACTTC
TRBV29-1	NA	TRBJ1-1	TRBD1	CSVVGTGKAFF	TGCAGCGTTGTGGGGACAGGGAAAGCTTTCTTT
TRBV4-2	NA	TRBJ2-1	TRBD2	CASSQGPGTSGSLYYNEQFF	TGTGCCAGCAGCCAAGGCCCGGGGACTAGCGGGAGCCTCTACTACAATGAGCAGTTCTTC
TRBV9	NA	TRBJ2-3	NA	CASSSGTKTGASTDTQYF	TGTGCCAGCAGCTCCGGGACAAAGACTGGGGCTAGCACAGATACGCAGTATTTT
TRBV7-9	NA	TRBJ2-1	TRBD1	CASNQDRVIGEQFF	TGTGCCAGCAACCAAGACAGGGTAATCGGAGAGCAGTTCTTC
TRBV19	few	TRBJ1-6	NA	CASSSLSSYNSPLHF	TGTGCCAGTAGTAGTCTGAGCTCCTATAATTCACCCCTCCACTTT
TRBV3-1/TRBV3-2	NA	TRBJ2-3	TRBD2	CASSQRLGGREYGTDTQYF	TGTGCCAGCAGCCAGAGGTTGGGCGGGAGGGAGTACGGCACAGATACGCAGTATTTT